The 26 T cell receptor beta chains below were found in one sample sequenced in a study of T cell responses to AZD1222 COVID-19 vaccine. Using immunoSEQ multiplex PCR, the repertoire was profiled, and TCRdb retains in-frame clones only, with some absent. Of about 140,000 clones in the sample, roughly 92% are singletons; the top ten hold roughly 5.1%. This specimen was peripheral blood, taken on day 0 of AZD1222 vaccination. Every receptor here comes from an adult in good health.

This clone was found a few times. The chain is built from TRBV19 and TRBJ1-3; perhaps TRBD1 as D (5 bases). V lost 6 bases and J lost 4, with 31 bases in between. The CDR3 is 20 amino acids. The germline V gene has CDR1 LNHDA and CDR2 SQIVND (reference sequence). Here the CDR3 reads CASRKNYKRGGDLSGNTIYF. The CDR3 DNA reads TGTGCCAGTAGGAAAAACTACAAACGAGGAGGGGATTTGTCCGGAAACACCATATATTTT. The whole variable domain, filled in from reference TRBV19 and TRBJ1-3, reads DGGITQSPKYLFRKEGQNVTLSCEQNLNHDAMYWYRQDPGQGLRLIYYSQIVNDFQKGDIAEGYSVSREKKESFPLTVTSAQKNPTAFYLCASRKNYKRGGDLSGNTIYFGEGSWLTVV.

This rearrangement joins TRBV3-1 (or the pseudogene TRBV3-2) to TRBJ2-5; unclear D gene. V lost 2 bases and J 5 bases, leaving 9 bases between the germline ends. Germline-derived CDR1 and CDR2 are LGHDT and YNNKEL (reference sequence). CDR3 length: 13 amino acids. For the CDR3, the DNA is TGTGCCAGCAGCCAACGGCAGTCGGAGACCCAGTACTTC. Amino acid sequence: CASSQRQSETQYF.

CDR3: CASSLGRTDSNQPQHF. CDR3 nucleotide sequence: TGTGCCAGCAGCTTAGGGAGGACGGATAGCAATCAGCCCCAGCATTTT. The chain combines TRBV13 with TRBJ1-5; D ambiguous. The V and J ends lost 0 bases and 0 bases respectively, with 9 bases between them. This CDR3 has 16 amino acids. The germline CDR1 and CDR2 sequences are PRHDT and FYEKMQ (reference sequence).

The J gene is TRBJ1-1, the V gene TRBV19; TRBD1 is a possible D gene (6 bases). V lost 5 bases and J lost 1, with 11 bases in between. Germline values: CDR1 LNHDA, CDR2 SQIVND (reference sequence). The CDR3 covers 14 residues. In DNA form, the CDR3 reads TGTGCCAGTAGTTCCAGGGGCGGGAACACTGAAGCTTTCTTT. Translated, it gives CASSSRGGNTEAFF.

Concerning this clone: Other DNA sequences in the same sample also yield this CDR3. The chain combines TRBV2 with TRBJ1-5; 7 bases match TRBD1. CDR3 length equals 14 residues. Germline trimming cut 6 bases from V and 4 bases from J; bases unmatched to any gene: 6. Per germline, CDR1 SNHLY and CDR2 FYNNEI. CDR3 DNA: TGTGCCAGCAGCGACAGGGTCGGGAATCAGCCCCAGCATTTT. Its translation is CASSDRVGNQPQHF.

The rearrangement links TRBV7-9 to TRBJ2-3; 11 bases fit TRBD2. This CDR3 spans 17 amino acids. CDR1 SEHNR and CDR2 FQNEAQ come from the germline V gene (reference sequence). With V trimmed by 4 bases and J by 6 bases, 12 bases remained unmatched. CDR3 in amino acids: CASSSILAGGLRDTQYF. For the CDR3, the DNA is TGTGCCAGCAGCTCTATCCTAGCGGGAGGACTCAGGGATACGCAGTATTTT.

This sequence joins TRBV15 and TRBJ1-2, with 8 bases aligning to TRBD1. With 1 base clipped from V and 1 base from J, the junction kept 11 bases outside the gene matches. Germline loops: CDR1 LNHNV, CDR2 YYDKDF (reference sequence). The CDR3 sequence is 18 residues long. CDR3 bases: TGTGCCACCAGCAGAGCCCCGGGACAGGTCCCCGATAACTATGGCTACACCTTC. Its translation: CATSRAPGQVPDNYGYTF.

This clone was counted only a few times. The rearrangement links TRBV28 to TRBJ1-4; 8 positions agree with TRBD1. The V and J ends lost 4 bases and 10 bases, in that order; junction bases with no gene match: 8. Germline V gene sequence: CDR1 MDHEN, CDR2 SYDVKM. The CDR3 has 14 residues. This CDR3 is CASSSADREAKLFF. DNA for the CDR3: TGTGCCAGCAGTTCAGCGGACAGGGAGGCAAAACTGTTTTTT.

This clone has a handful of counts. The rearrangement links TRBV7-2 to TRBJ1-3; D uncertain. Germline CDR1 reads SGHTA; CDR2 reads FQGNSA. V was clipped by 5 bases and J by 0 bases, with 20 bases between them. The CDR3 spans 18 residues. The CDR3 DNA reads TGTGCCAGCAGCCCGGACCCAGGAGCCCTGCGCTCTGGAAACACCATATATTTT. Translation gives CASSPDPGALRSGNTIYF.

The CDR3 DNA follows: TGCGCCAGCACCCCAAGCGGGGGGACCCTCTTTAGCACAGATACGCAGTATTTT. Protein: CASTPSGGTLFSTDTQYF. The gene calls are TRBV5-1 and TRBJ2-3; 9 positions agree with TRBD2. After removal of 6 bases from V and 0 bases from J, the junction contained 14 bases not matched to a gene. This CDR3 is built from 18 residues. The germline V gene has CDR1 SGHRS and CDR2 YFSETQ.

The chain combines TRBV6-2 or TRBV6-3 with TRBJ2-7; D perhaps matches TRBD1 (6 bases). Germline V lookup: CDR1 MNHEY, CDR2 SVGEGT. Trimming removed 0 bases at V and 6 bases at J, with 12 bases between. This CDR3 has 14 amino acids. CDR3 protein: CASSYSIQGSEQYF. In DNA, the CDR3 is TGTGCCAGCAGTTACTCGATACAGGGTAGCGAGCAGTACTTC.

This clone was found once. The V and J genes are TRBV12-3 or TRBV12-4 and TRBJ1-1; the D is unclear. V was shortened by 3 bases and J by 5 bases, with 7 bases between the two germline ends. The CDR3 loop spans 12 amino acids. The CDR3 DNA is TGTGCCAGCAGTTTCGGGGAGACTGAAGCTTTCTTT. Translated: CASSFGETEAFF.

The V call is TRBV11-2, the J call TRBJ2-1; a possible D gene is TRBD2 (7 bases). This CDR3 has 15 amino acids. The V end was cut by 5 bases, the J end by 2 bases, with 13 bases between. CDR1 SGHAT and CDR2 FQNNGV come from the germline V gene. The DNA for the CDR3 is TGTGCCAGCAGCCCCTGGGGGGGGCCCTACAATGAGCAGTTCTTC. Protein sequence: CASSPWGGPYNEQFF.

This chain uses TRBV3-1 (or the pseudogene TRBV3-2) with TRBJ2-1; 12 bases match TRBD2. This CDR3 is built from 18 residues. Looked up from germline, CDR1 is LGHDT and CDR2 is YNNKEL (reference sequence). Trimming at V came to 4 bases and at J to 1 base, leaving 8 bases not matched to a gene. The CDR3 reads CASSRRLAGASSYNEQFF. Here the CDR3 DNA reads TGTGCCAGCAGCCGAAGACTAGCGGGAGCTTCATCCTACAATGAGCAGTTCTTC.

This clone has only a few counts. The V gene is TRBV6-5, the J gene TRBJ2-1, with 10 bases that match TRBD1. V dropped 4 bases and J dropped 15; count of bases not matched to a gene: 6. Germline V gene lookup returns CDR1 MNHEY and CDR2 SVGAGI. The CDR3 runs 12 residues. As DNA, the CDR3 is TGTGCCAGCAGTTTTTGGACAGGGGGACCGTTCTTC. Translating gives CASSFWTGGPFF.

The count of this clone is one. The rearrangement joins TRBV3-1 (or the pseudogene TRBV3-2) to TRBJ2-5; D is perhaps TRBD2 (7 bases). Trimming left V 4 bases short and J 1 base short, with 16 bases between. This CDR3 region has 16 residues. Germline lookup yields CDR1 LGHDT and CDR2 YNNKEL (reference sequence). The DNA of the CDR3 is TGTGCCAGCAGCCTGCGACCGGCGGGGGCCCAAGAGACCCAGTACTTC. Protein sequence: CASSLRPAGAQETQYF.

The gene calls are TRBV9 and TRBJ2-7, with a tentative D call TRBD1 (6 bases). The germline V gene encodes CDR1 SGDLS and CDR2 YYNGEE. Trimming pared 4 bases from V and 1 base from J, leaving 12 bases between. CDR3 length: 14 residues. The CDR3 nucleotides read TGTGCCAGCAGCCCAAGGGGGAAATCCTACGAGCAGTACTTC. Its translation: CASSPRGKSYEQYF.

This chain uses TRBV19 with TRBJ2-2; possible D gene TRBD1, 6 bases. The V end was cut by 11 bases, the J end by 5 bases, with 15 bases between. Looked up from germline, CDR1 is LNHDA and CDR2 is SQIVND (reference sequence). This CDR3 is built from 13 residues. This CDR3 is CAVPDRLTGELFF. The DNA for the CDR3 is TGTGCCGTACCGGACAGATTGACCGGGGAGCTGTTTTTT.

This clone was observed a single time. This sequence joins TRBV28 and TRBJ1-3; D is undetermined. Germline V gene lookup returns CDR1 MDHEN and CDR2 SYDVKM. Trimming took off 6 bases at V and 0 bases at J, with 9 bases between the two ends. There are 14 residues in the CDR3. The CDR3 DNA follows: TGTGCCAGCAGGGATGGACTCTCTGGAAACACCATATATTTT. Translating it yields CASRDGLSGNTIYF.

The chain recombines TRBV2 with TRBJ2-5; D gene ambiguous. The germline CDR1 and CDR2 sequences are SNHLY and FYNNEI. The V gene lost 0 bases and the J gene lost 6 bases, with 11 bases spanning the gap. The CDR3 runs 14 residues. For the CDR3, the DNA is TGTGCCAGCAGTGAAGCGCTGGTCCCCCAGACCCAGTACTTC. It translates to CASSEALVPQTQYF.

The chain uses TRBV6-6 and TRBJ2-7; D possibly corresponds to TRBD2 (6 bases). Germline lookup yields CDR1 MNHNY and CDR2 SVGAGI (reference sequence). The CDR3 is 15 residues long. The V end was cut by 3 bases, the J end by 0 bases, with 12 bases between. The CDR3 spells CASSYSGGSSYEQYF. The CDR3 coding sequence is TGTGCCAGCAGTTATTCCGGAGGGAGCTCCTACGAGCAGTACTTC.

The gene calls are TRBV2 and TRBJ1-3; D unresolved. Germline V gives CDR1 SNHLY, CDR2 FYNNEI. This CDR3 spans 16 amino acids. V was clipped by 6 bases and J by 0 bases, with 15 bases between them. CDR3 region: CASSRGGYFSGNTIYF. The CDR3, as DNA: TGTGCCAGCAGCCGGGGAGGGTATTTCTCTGGAAACACCATATATTTT. The whole variable domain, remainder taken from reference TRBV2 and TRBJ1-3, is EPEVTQTPSHQVTQMGQEVILRCVPISNHLYFYWYRQILGQKVEFLVSFYNNEISEKSEIFDDQFSVERPDGSNFTLKIRSTKLEDSAMYFCASSRGGYFSGNTIYFGEGSWLTVV.

In its sample, this clone was seen once. J is TRBJ2-2 and V is TRBV19, with 11 bases that match TRBD2. This CDR3 comprises 19 residues. CDR1 LNHDA and CDR2 SQIVND come from the germline V gene (reference sequence). V shed 7 bases, J shed 6 bases, and the junction held 19 bases outside the gene matches. CDR3 nucleotide sequence: TGTGCCAGTAACCCGGGTAGCGGGGGGGCTTATTTCTCACCCGGGGAGCTGTTTTTT. Translating it yields CASNPGSGGAYFSPGELFF.

The chain is built from TRBV3-1 (or the pseudogene TRBV3-2) and TRBJ1-6, with D possibly being TRBD1 (6 bases). The CDR3 consists of 14 residues. The V gene lost 6 bases and the J gene lost 2 bases, with 8 bases spanning the gap. Germline loops: CDR1 LGHDT, CDR2 YNNKEL (reference sequence). In DNA, the CDR3 is TGTGCCAGCAGGACAGGCCCCTATAATTCACCCCTCCACTTT. Amino acid sequence: CASRTGPYNSPLHF.

V and J are TRBV27 and TRBJ2-1; TRBD1 agrees at 8 bases. The CDR3 is 15 residues long. Losses at the gene ends were 5 bases for V and 5 bases for J; bases not matched to a gene: 8. CDR1 is MNHEY, CDR2 SMNVEV, per germline (reference sequence). The CDR3 DNA sequence: TGTGCCAGCAGTGCAGGGACAGGACTCAACAATGAGCAGTTCTTC. The encoded protein is CASSAGTGLNNEQFF.

This rearrangement joins TRBV28 to TRBJ2-7; D is undetermined. This CDR3 region has 16 residues. The V gene's germline CDR1 is MDHEN and CDR2 SYDVKM. V lost 2 bases, J lost 2 bases, and 16 bases lay in between. CDR3 DNA sequence: TGTGCCAGCAGTTTAAGTCAGGATGGACGGGCCTACGAGCAGTACTTC. It specifies CASSLSQDGRAYEQYF.